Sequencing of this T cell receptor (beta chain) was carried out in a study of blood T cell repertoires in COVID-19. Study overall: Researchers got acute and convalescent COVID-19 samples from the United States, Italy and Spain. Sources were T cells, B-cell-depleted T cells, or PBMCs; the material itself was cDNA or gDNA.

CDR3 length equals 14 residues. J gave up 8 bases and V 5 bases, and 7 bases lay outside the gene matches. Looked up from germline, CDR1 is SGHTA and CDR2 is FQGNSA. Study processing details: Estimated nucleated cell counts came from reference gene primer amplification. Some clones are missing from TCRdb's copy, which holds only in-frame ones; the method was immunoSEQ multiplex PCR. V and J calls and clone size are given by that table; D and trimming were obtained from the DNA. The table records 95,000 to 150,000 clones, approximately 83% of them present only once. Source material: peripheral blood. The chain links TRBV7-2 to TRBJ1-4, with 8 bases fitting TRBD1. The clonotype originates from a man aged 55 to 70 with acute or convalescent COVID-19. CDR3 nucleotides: TGTGCCAGCAGCCTGGACAGGGTTCGGGAAAAACTGTTTTTT. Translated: CASSLDRVREKLFF.